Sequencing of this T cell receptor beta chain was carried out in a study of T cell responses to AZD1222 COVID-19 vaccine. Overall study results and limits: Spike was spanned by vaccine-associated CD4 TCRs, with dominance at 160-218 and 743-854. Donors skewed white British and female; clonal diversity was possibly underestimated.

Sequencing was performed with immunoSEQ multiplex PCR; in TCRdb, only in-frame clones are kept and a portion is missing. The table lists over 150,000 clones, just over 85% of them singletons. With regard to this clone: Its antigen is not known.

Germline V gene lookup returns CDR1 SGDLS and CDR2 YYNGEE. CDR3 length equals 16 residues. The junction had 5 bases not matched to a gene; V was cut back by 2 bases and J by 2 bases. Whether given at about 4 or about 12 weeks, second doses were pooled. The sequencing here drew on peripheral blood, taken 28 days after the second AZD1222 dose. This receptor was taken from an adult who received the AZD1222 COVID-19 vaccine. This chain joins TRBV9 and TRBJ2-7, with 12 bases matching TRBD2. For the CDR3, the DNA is TGTGCCAGCAGCGTCGGGACTAGCGGGCACCCCTACGAGCAGTACTTC. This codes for CASSVGTSGHPYEQYF.